The rows below give T cell receptor beta chains drawn from one sample of a study of shared clonotypes between healthy human individuals. TCRdb keeps only in-frame clones here, not all; method: immunoSEQ multiplex PCR. The table lists some 800,000 clones, around 92% of them singletons, with about 24% in the top ten. The sequenced sample was naive CD8+ T cells sorted from blood. The receptors here all came from a man aged 25 to 40 in good health. Both conserved end residues are part of each CDR3. The D gene is left open where the match is weak. Clone size is not always given. Where it is, it says once, few, many or a class for expanded clones.

clone_size d_call j_call v_call cdr3_aa cdr3_nt
. TRBD2 TRBJ2-2 TRBV9 CASSLGTSGRGKSGELFF TGTGCCAGCAGCTTAGGGACTAGCGGGAGGGGGAAATCCGGGGAGCTGTTTTTT
. TRBD2 TRBJ2-1 TRBV19 CASSEEGLAGGAYNEQFF TGTGCCAGTAGTGAGGAGGGACTAGCGGGAGGGGCGTACAATGAGCAGTTCTTC
. . TRBJ1-2 TRBV5-4 CASSLASRRGEGYTF TGTGCCAGCAGCTTGGCCTCCAGGAGAGGCGAGGGCTACACCTTC
. TRBD2 TRBJ2-5 TRBV15 CATSRVESSGSGETQYF TGTGCCACCAGCAGAGTTGAGTCTAGCGGGAGCGGAGAGACCCAGTACTTC
. TRBD2 TRBJ2-2 TRBV4-1 CASSQMGLATGELFF TGCGCCAGCAGCCAAATGGGACTAGCAACCGGGGAGCTGTTTTTT
. . TRBJ1-1 TRBV15 CATSRGGRGHGSEAFF TGTGCCACCAGCAGAGGAGGGAGAGGACACGGGAGTGAAGCTTTCTTT
. . TRBJ1-2 TRBV14 CASSQGGGYTF TGTGCCAGCAGCCAAGGCGGTGGCTACACCTTC
. TRBD1 TRBJ2-1 TRBV28 CASSPGQGIYNEQFF TGTGCCAGCAGTCCAGGACAGGGAATCTACAATGAGCAGTTCTTC
. . TRBJ2-1 TRBV7-9 CASSINPEQFF TGTGCCAGCAGCATCAATCCGGAGCAGTTCTTC
. . TRBJ2-1 TRBV7-6 CASSLEASAYNEQFF TGTGCCAGCAGCTTAGAGGCTAGCGCCTACAATGAGCAGTTCTTC
once TRBD2 TRBJ2-1 TRBV4-1 CASSPGLAFDEQFF TGCGCCAGCAGCCCGGGACTAGCGTTTGATGAGCAGTTCTTC
. . TRBJ2-5 TRBV7-6 CASSSPMRLETQYF TGTGCCAGCAGCTCCCCCATGCGCCTCGAGACCCAGTACTTC
. . TRBJ2-5 TRBV27 CASAEESQETQYF TGTGCCAGTGCAGAAGAAAGTCAAGAGACCCAGTACTTC
. TRBD2 TRBJ2-5 TRBV19 CASSVSGRQETQYF TGTGCCAGTAGTGTTAGCGGGAGGCAGGAGACCCAGTACTTC
. . TRBJ2-7 TRBV11-2 CASSLVGEGQKYEQYF TGTGCCAGCAGCTTAGTAGGGGAGGGACAGAAATACGAGCAGTACTTC
. . TRBJ2-7 TRBV4-1 CASSQGQRNSYEQYF TGCGCCAGCAGCCAAGGACAGCGAAACTCCTACGAGCAGTACTTC
. . TRBJ2-1 TRBV11-2 CASSPSAEGTNEQFF TGTGCCAGCAGCCCTTCAGCGGAGGGTACCAATGAGCAGTTCTTC
. . TRBJ2-2 TRBV27 CASSWGFTGELFF TGTGCCAGCAGTTGGGGGTTCACCGGGGAGCTGTTTTTT
. . TRBJ2-3 TRBV9 CASSVGADTQYF TGTGCCAGCAGCGTAGGAGCAGATACGCAGTATTTT
. . TRBJ2-5 TRBV27 CASSLGATRTQYF TGTGCCAGCAGTTTAGGCGCTACCCGGACCCAGTACTTC
. . TRBJ1-2 TRBV18 CASSPPEWIKDGYTF TGTGCCAGCTCACCACCGGAGTGGATTAAGGATGGCTACACCTTC
. . TRBJ1-5 TRBV19 CASRPRSGFNQPQHF TGTGCCAGTAGGCCGAGGTCGGGATTCAATCAGCCCCAGCATTTT
. TRBD2 TRBJ2-7 TRBV7-2 CASSLVVGLAGYEQYF TGTGCCAGCAGCTTAGTTGTAGGGCTAGCGGGTTACGAGCAGTACTTC
. TRBD1 TRBJ2-1 TRBV27 CASQDRGYYNEQFF TGTGCCAGCCAGGACAGGGGATACTACAATGAGCAGTTCTTC
. . TRBJ2-5 TRBV28 CASSWNNRETQYF TGTGCCAGCAGTTGGAACAACCGGGAGACCCAGTACTTC
. . TRBJ2-5 TRBV20-1 CSVQETQYF TGCAGTGTTCAAGAGACCCAGTACTTC
. . TRBJ2-2 TRBV7-6 CASSEGGAFWGELFF TGTGCCAGCAGCGAAGGCGGGGCCTTCTGGGGGGAGCTGTTTTTT
. . TRBJ1-5 TRBV28 CASSSQVLRTERNQPQHF TGTGCCAGCAGTTCTCAAGTTTTGCGGACAGAACGCAATCAGCCCCAGCATTTT
. TRBD2 TRBJ2-3 TRBV10-3 CAIRVTSGRATDTQYF TGTGCCATCAGGGTCACTAGCGGGAGGGCCACAGATACGCAGTATTTT
. TRBD2 TRBJ2-5 TRBV7-7 CASSLAPRSLAGQETQYF TGTGCTAGCAGCTTAGCGCCAAGATCCCTAGCGGGGCAAGAGACCCAGTACTTC
. . TRBJ2-3 TRBV27 CASSTNRGGSTDTQYF TGTGCCAGCAGCACCAACAGGGGGGGTAGCACAGATACGCAGTATTTT
once TRBD2 TRBJ2-4 TRBV6-4 CASPVGAGPLAKNIQYF TGTGCCAGCCCAGTGGGAGCGGGGCCACTAGCCAAAAACATTCAGTACTTC
. TRBD1 TRBJ1-1 TRBV29-1 CSVEAGGRSLGQGNTEAFF TGCAGCGTTGAAGCCGGCGGGCGATCACTAGGACAGGGCAACACTGAAGCTTTCTTT
once TRBD1 TRBJ2-7 TRBV27 CASTGGDIYEQYF TGTGCCAGCACAGGGGGCGATATCTACGAGCAGTACTTC
. TRBD2 TRBJ2-2 TRBV5-1 CASRAGGRAHTGELFF TGCGCCAGCAGAGCGGGCGGGAGGGCCCACACCGGGGAGCTGTTTTTT